The 2 T cell receptor beta chains listed next were all sequenced from one sample in a study of blood T cell repertoires in COVID-19. The method was immunoSEQ multiplex PCR; TCRdb's version includes in-frame clones alone and lacks a portion of them. The table has 250,000 or so clones, around 80% seen once; the top ten hold approximately 1.9%. Source material: peripheral blood. Every receptor here comes from an elderly woman with acute or convalescent COVID-19.

This clone has just one count. This chain connects TRBV6-5 to TRBJ1-1; no firm D call. Trimming cost V 4 bases and J 0 bases, with 6 bases left between them. This CDR3 comprises 13 residues. Germline CDR1 reads MNHEY; CDR2 reads SVGAGI. The CDR3 DNA sequence: TGTGCCAGCAGTTCTTCTATGAACACTGAAGCTTTCTTT. Protein sequence: CASSSSMNTEAFF.

This clone was counted only a few times. The chain has TRBV6-5 and TRBJ1-2; TRBD1 might be the D (5 bases). The CDR3 has 14 residues. Germline V CDR1 and CDR2: MNHEY, SVGAGI. V was clipped by 5 bases and J by 3 bases, with 13 bases between them. CDR3 region: CASSPGLNDYGYTF. CDR3 coding DNA: TGTGCCAGCAGTCCAGGGTTAAATGACTATGGCTACACCTTC.